These 20 T cell receptor beta chains originate from one sample sequenced in a study of T cell repertoires in cytomegalovirus infection. From the reads, TCRdb called clonotypes with MiXCR, one entry per CDR3 protein. The sample consists of 300,000 to 400,000 distinct CDR3 sequences, 9% to 9.5% of them appearing once. The sample was PBMCs. Every receptor here comes from a human donor in good health (CMV status not recorded). Some clones in this sample may be carry-over from other donors' samples.

Comments on this clonotype: Germline is not matched at one junction end, which may reflect a read error. The chain employs TRBV6-6 and TRBJ2-2; D may be TRBD2 (6 bases). Germline CDR1 MNHNY, CDR2 SVGAGI (reference sequence). There are 15 residues in the CDR3. The CDR3, as DNA: TGTGCCAGCAGGAGACTAGGTGCTAACACCGGGGAGCTGTTGTTT. This translates into CASRRLGANTGELLF.

The chain carries TRBV7-8 and TRBJ2-4; 10 bases are shared with TRBD2. V gave up 0 bases and J gave up 3 bases; unmatched junction bases: 8. CDR3 length: 18 residues. The germline CDR1 and CDR2 sequences are SGHVS and FQNEAQ. CDR3 amino acids: CASSLAWKREGHKNIQYF. CDR3 nucleotides: TGTGCCAGCAGCTTAGCGTGGAAGCGGGAGGGCCACAAAAACATTCAGTACTTC.

Many counts were recorded for this clonotype. The V and J genes are TRBV6-2 or TRBV6-3 and TRBJ1-1; D is unclear. Between the trimmed V and J ends, which lost 5 bases and 5 bases, there was a span of 9 bases. Germline lookup yields CDR1 MNHEY and CDR2 SVGEGT. CDR3 length equals 12 residues. The CDR3 spells CASSRPLTEAFF. In nucleotides, the CDR3 is TGTGCCAGCAGTAGACCCCTTACTGAAGCTTTCTTT.

The table lists this clonotype with a few counts. The chain recombines TRBV20-1 with TRBJ2-2, with D tentatively TRBD2 (5 bases). The CDR3 is 14 amino acids. Trimming shortened V by 2 bases and J by 7 bases, and 14 bases separated the two germline ends. Germline values: CDR1 DFQATT, CDR2 SNEGSKA (reference sequence). In DNA form, the CDR3 reads TGCAGTGCTAGACTAGTGGAGGCCAGCGGGGAGCTGTTTTTT. Translating gives CSARLVEASGELFF.

This chain links TRBV20-1 with TRBJ1-1; the match to TRBD1 covers 8 bases. J gave up 2 bases and V 4 bases, and 9 bases lay outside the gene matches. The CDR3 is made up of 15 amino acids. Germline V gives CDR1 DFQATT, CDR2 SNEGSKA (reference sequence). The CDR3 nucleotides read TGCAGTGCTATTGATCGAGGGACAGGAAACACTGAAGCTTTCTTT. Its translation is CSAIDRGTGNTEAFF.

This clonotype has ten or more counts. This rearrangement joins TRBV7-2 to TRBJ2-7, with a tentative D call TRBD2 (6 bases). V was shortened by 4 bases and J by 5 bases, with 15 bases between the two germline ends. This CDR3 has 14 amino acids. Germline CDR1 is SGHTA and CDR2 is FQGNSA. This CDR3 reads CASSSRLVSHEQYF. The CDR3 DNA reads TGTGCCAGCAGCTCCCGACTAGTATCCCACGAGCAGTACTTC.

This rearrangement joins TRBV4-1 to TRBJ2-2; D is possibly TRBD2 (5 bases). Trimming removed 4 bases from V and 0 bases from J, with 9 bases in between. Germline CDR1 MGHRA, CDR2 YSYEKL. This CDR3 is built from 15 residues. The CDR3 DNA reads TGCGCCAGCAGCCCGAGGGTTCCGAACACCGGGGAGCTGTTTTTT. Its translation is CASSPRVPNTGELFF.

Many counts were recorded for this clonotype. The V gene is TRBV7-2, the J gene TRBJ2-1; D might be TRBD1 or TRBD2, each matching 5 bases. This CDR3 comprises 12 residues. Looked up from germline, CDR1 is SGHTA and CDR2 is FQGNSA. Trimming cost V 1 base and J 10 bases, with 8 bases left between them. The chain's CDR3 is CASSLGWGEQFF. The DNA for the CDR3 is TGTGCCAGCAGCTTAGGGTGGGGGGAGCAGTTCTTC.

This clonotype was observed many times. V and J are TRBV7-9 and TRBJ2-1, with D possibly TRBD1 on 5 matching bases. CDR1 and CDR2 from the germline V gene are SEHNR and FQNEAQ (reference sequence). V was clipped by 1 base and J by 1 base, with 8 bases between them. This CDR3 contains 15 residues. In DNA form, the CDR3 reads TGTGCCAGCAGCTTAGAAGGGGTGTCCTACAATGAGCAGTTCTTC. Protein product: CASSLEGVSYNEQFF.

This chain links TRBV6-1 with TRBJ1-1; D might be TRBD1 (6 bases). The CDR3 sequence is 16 residues long. Per germline, CDR1 MNHNS and CDR2 SASEGT. V shed 5 bases and J shed 2 bases, with 18 bases lying between them. The CDR3: CASSSGVGGGNTEAFF. The CDR3 nucleotides are TGTGCCAGCAGTTCCGGAGTAGGGGGAGGTAACACTGAAGCTTTCTTT.

This clonotype was counted ten times or more. The chain has TRBV11-2 and TRBJ2-1; 8 nucleotides align to TRBD2. The trim removed 5 bases at V and 6 bases at J, leaving 9 bases unmatched. There are 15 residues in the CDR3. Germline V gives CDR1 SGHAT, CDR2 FQNNGV. The CDR3 loop reads CASSLTGTRSNEQFF. Written as DNA, the CDR3 is TGTGCCAGCAGCCTAACCGGGACTAGAAGCAATGAGCAGTTCTTC.

This clonotype was detected ten times or more. This chain uses TRBV6-2 or TRBV6-3 with TRBJ2-2, with D tentatively TRBD1 (5 bases). The CDR3 has 15 amino acids. The V end lost 7 bases, the J end lost 3 bases, and 15 bases lay between the germline ends. Germline values: CDR1 MNHEY, CDR2 SVGEGT. This CDR3 reads CASTQGGLYTGELFF. Written as DNA, the CDR3 is TGTGCCAGCACCCAGGGTGGGCTATACACCGGGGAGCTGTTTTTT.

In regard to this clonotype: Because the CDR3 is missing its conserved closing phenylalanine or tryptophan, this is likely a read error. This rearrangement joins TRBV29-1 to TRBJ2-3; a possible D gene is TRBD2 (7 bases). Germline CDR1 and CDR2: SQVTM and ANQGSEA. V lost 0 bases, J lost 1 base, and 11 bases lay in between. This CDR3 has 15 amino acids. CDR3 protein: CSVEERGGRTDTQYL. CDR3 DNA: TGCAGCGTTGAAGAAAGGGGGGGCCGCACAGATACGCAGTATCTT.

This clonotype showed up many times. The V call is TRBV7-2, the J call TRBJ2-7; a possible D gene is TRBD1 (5 bases). The CDR3 sequence is 14 residues long. Germline V CDR1 and CDR2: SGHTA, FQGNSA. V lost 1 base and J 7 bases, leaving 14 bases between the germline ends. Written as DNA, the CDR3 is TGTGCCAGCAGCTTAGATAGGGCAGGGCGTGAGCAGTACTTC. Protein product: CASSLDRAGREQYF.

This clonotype has more than one count but fewer than ten. The chain recombines TRBV19 with TRBJ1-1; D call uncertain. In germline, CDR1 is LNHDA, CDR2 SQIVND (reference sequence). This CDR3 is 12 amino acids long. The V end was cut by 1 base, the J end by 4 bases, with 4 bases between. This CDR3 is CASSIGFTEAFF. The CDR3, as DNA: TGTGCCAGTAGTATAGGATTCACTGAAGCTTTCTTT.

The V call is TRBV20-1, the J call TRBJ1-5, with D maybe TRBD1 (6 bases). The CDR3 loop spans 15 amino acids. The germline V gene encodes CDR1 DFQATT and CDR2 SNEGSKA (reference sequence). V was pared by 5 bases and J by 0 bases, with 14 bases between. CDR3 DNA sequence: TGCAGTGCTGGACAGACTCCTCTTAGCAATCAGCCCCAGCATTTT. It is translated as CSAGQTPLSNQPQHF.

This clonotype was detected many times. This chain uses TRBV7-2 with TRBJ2-4, with D possibly TRBD2 on 6 matching bases. Trimming left V 5 bases short and J 0 bases short, with 11 bases between. The CDR3 consists of 15 residues. Germline CDR1 is SGHTA and CDR2 is FQGNSA. The DNA of the CDR3 is TGTGCCAGCAGCCTCCCGGGGGTAGCCAAAAACATTCAGTACTTC. As protein: CASSLPGVAKNIQYF.

This clonotype appeared many times. The chain's CDR3 is CASSPLLGGDEQFF. Here the CDR3 DNA reads TGTGCCAGCAGTCCTCTCCTCGGAGGCGATGAGCAGTTCTTC. The rearrangement uses TRBV7-9 and TRBJ2-1; TRBD2 might be the D (5 bases). The CDR3 loop spans 14 amino acids. Germline V CDR1 and CDR2: SEHNR, FQNEAQ (reference sequence). The germline V and J ends were trimmed by 6 bases and 8 bases, with 17 bases remaining between them. Variable domain in full (rest from reference TRBV7-9 and TRBJ2-1): DTGVSQNPRHKITKRGQNVTFRCDPISEHNRLYWYRQTLGQGPEFLTYFQNEAQLEKSRLLSDRFSAERPKGSFSTLEIQRTEQGDSAMYLCASSPLLGGDEQFFGPGTRLTVL.

This clonotype was recorded many times. The chain couples TRBV7-2 to TRBJ2-3; D not resolved. Germline-derived CDR1 and CDR2 are SGHTA and FQGNSA. V was cut by 1 base and J by 6 bases, with 5 bases left in between. CDR3 length equals 12 residues. The CDR3 spells CASSLGPDTQYF. CDR3 sequence (DNA): TGTGCCAGCAGCTTAGGCCCGGATACGCAGTATTTT.

In its sample, this clonotype was seen a few times. J is TRBJ2-7 and V is TRBV6-2 or TRBV6-3; tentative D call: TRBD1 (6 bases). The CDR3 sequence is 12 residues long. V lost 0 bases and J 7 bases, leaving 7 bases between the germline ends. CDR1 and CDR2 from the germline V gene are MNHEY and SVGEGT. CDR3 sequence: CASSYSTGEQYF. CDR3 in DNA: TGTGCCAGCAGTTACTCAACAGGGGAGCAGTACTTC.